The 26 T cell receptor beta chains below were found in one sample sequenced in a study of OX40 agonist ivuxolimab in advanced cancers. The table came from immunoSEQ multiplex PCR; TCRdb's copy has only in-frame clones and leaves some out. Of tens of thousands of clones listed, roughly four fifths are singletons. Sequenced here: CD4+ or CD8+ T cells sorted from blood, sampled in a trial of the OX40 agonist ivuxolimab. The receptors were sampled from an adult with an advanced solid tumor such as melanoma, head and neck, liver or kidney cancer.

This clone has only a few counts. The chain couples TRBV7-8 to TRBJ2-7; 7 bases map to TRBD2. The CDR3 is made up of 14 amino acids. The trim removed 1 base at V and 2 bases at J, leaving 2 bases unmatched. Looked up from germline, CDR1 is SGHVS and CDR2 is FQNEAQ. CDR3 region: CASSLEAGAYEQYF. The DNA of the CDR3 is TGTGCCAGCAGCTTAGAGGCGGGGGCCTACGAGCAGTACTTC.

CDR3 bases: TGCGCCAGCAGCTTGTTGGGTCACCGTCTGAACACTGAAGCTTTCTTT. Translation: CASSLLGHRLNTEAFF. This chain links TRBV5-1 with TRBJ1-1; no reliable D call. This CDR3 is 16 amino acids long. The V and J ends lost 1 base and 0 bases respectively, with 13 bases between them. Germline CDR1 reads SGHRS; CDR2 reads YFSETQ.

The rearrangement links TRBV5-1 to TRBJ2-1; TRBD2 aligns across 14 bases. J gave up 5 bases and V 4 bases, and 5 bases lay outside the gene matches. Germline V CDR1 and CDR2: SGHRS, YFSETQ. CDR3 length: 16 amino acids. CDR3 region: CASSTGLAGGHNEQFF. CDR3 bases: TGCGCCAGCAGCACCGGACTAGCGGGAGGCCACAATGAGCAGTTCTTC.

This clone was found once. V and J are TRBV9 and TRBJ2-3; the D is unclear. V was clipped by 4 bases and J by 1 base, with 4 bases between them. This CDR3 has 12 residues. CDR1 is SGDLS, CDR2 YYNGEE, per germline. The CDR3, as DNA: TGTGCCAGCAGCTCTTGCACAGATACGCAGTATTTT. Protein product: CASSSCTDTQYF.

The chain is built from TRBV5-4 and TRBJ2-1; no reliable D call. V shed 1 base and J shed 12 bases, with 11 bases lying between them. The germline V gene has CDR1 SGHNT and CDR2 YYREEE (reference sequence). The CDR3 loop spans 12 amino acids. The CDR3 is CASSLRSSGQFF. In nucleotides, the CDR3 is TGTGCCAGCAGCTTGCGAAGTTCTGGGCAGTTCTTC. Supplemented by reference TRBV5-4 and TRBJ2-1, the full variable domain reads ETGVTQSPTHLIKTRGQQVTLRCSSQSGHNTVSWYQQALGQGPQFIFQYYREEENGRGNFPPRFSGLQFPNYSSELNVNALELDDSALYLCASSLRSSGQFFGPGTRLTVL.

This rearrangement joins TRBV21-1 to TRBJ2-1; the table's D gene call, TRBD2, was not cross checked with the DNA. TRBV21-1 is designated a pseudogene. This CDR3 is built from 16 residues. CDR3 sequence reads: CASSKADSGQYNEQFF. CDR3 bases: TGTGCCAGCAGCAAAGCGGATAGCGGTCAATACAATGAGCAGTTCTTC.

The CDR3 is CAWRTSGRGETQYF. CDR3 DNA sequence: TGTGCCTGGAGGACTAGCGGGAGAGGCGAGACCCAGTACTTC. The chain employs TRBV30 and TRBJ2-5, with 12 bases fitting TRBD2. Losses at the gene ends were 3 bases for V and 5 bases for J; bases not matched to a gene: 4. Germline V gene data show CDR1 as GTSNPN and CDR2 as SVGIG (reference sequence). This CDR3 is built from 14 residues.

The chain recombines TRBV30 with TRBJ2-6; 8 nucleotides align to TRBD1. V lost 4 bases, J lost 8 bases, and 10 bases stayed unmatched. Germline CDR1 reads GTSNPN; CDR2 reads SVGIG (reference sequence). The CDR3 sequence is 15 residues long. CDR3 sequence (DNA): TGTGCCTGGACACATCGACAGGGGTCGACCAACGTCCTGACTTTC. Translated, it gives CAWTHRQGSTNVLTF.

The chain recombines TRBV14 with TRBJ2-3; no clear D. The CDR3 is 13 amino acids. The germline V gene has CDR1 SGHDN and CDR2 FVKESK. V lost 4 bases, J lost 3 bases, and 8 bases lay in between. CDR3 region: CASSPSWTDTQYF. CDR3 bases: TGTGCCAGCAGCCCCTCGTGGACAGATACGCAGTATTTT.

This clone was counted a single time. CDR3 sequence reads: CASSLGDLYGYTF. CDR3 DNA: TGCGCCAGCAGCTTGGGGGACCTCTATGGCTACACCTTC. The chain joins TRBV5-1 to TRBJ1-2, with D perhaps matching TRBD1 (5 bases). CDR1 is SGHRS and CDR2 is YFSETQ in the germline V gene. The CDR3 extends over 13 amino acids. With 0 bases removed from V and 4 bases from J, the gap between germline ends came to 7 bases.

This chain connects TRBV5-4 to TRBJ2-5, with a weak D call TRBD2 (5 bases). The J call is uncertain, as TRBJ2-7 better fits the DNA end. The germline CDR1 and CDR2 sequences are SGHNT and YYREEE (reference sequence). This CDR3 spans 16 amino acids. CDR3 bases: TGTGCCAGCAGCTCAACTAGTGGCCTGAGCTCCTACGAGCAGTACTTC. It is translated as CASSSTSGLSSYEQYF.

CDR3 sequence (DNA): TGTGCCAGCAGTCTCCCGGGCCTAAGTGAGCAGTTCTTC. Its translation: CASSLPGLSEQFF. The gene calls are TRBV6-6 and TRBJ2-1, with D uncertain. The V end was cut by 5 bases, the J end by 9 bases, with 14 bases between. The CDR3 is 13 residues long. CDR1 and CDR2 (germline): MNHNY, SVGAGI (reference sequence).

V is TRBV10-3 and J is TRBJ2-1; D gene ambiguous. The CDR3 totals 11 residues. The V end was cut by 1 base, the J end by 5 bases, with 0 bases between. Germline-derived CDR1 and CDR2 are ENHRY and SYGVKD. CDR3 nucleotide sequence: TGTGCCATCAGTGAGTACAATGAGCAGTTCTTC. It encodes CAISEYNEQFF.

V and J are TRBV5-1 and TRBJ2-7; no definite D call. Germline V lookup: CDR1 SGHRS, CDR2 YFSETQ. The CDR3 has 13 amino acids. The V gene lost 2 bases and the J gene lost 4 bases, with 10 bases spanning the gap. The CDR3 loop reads CASSFGTHYEQYF. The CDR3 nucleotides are TGCGCCAGCAGCTTCGGAACTCATTACGAGCAGTACTTC.

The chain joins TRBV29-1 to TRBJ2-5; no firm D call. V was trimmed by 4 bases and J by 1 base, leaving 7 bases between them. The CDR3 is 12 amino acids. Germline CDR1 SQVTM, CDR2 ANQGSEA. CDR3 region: CSVVGIQETQYF. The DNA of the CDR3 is TGCAGCGTTGTTGGTATCCAAGAGACCCAGTACTTC.

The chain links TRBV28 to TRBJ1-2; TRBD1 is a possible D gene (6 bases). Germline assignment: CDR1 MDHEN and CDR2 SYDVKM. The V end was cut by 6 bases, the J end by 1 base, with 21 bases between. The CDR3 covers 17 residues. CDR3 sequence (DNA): TGTGCCAGCAGGACCCTCTCCAGGGACACCCTTAACTATGGCTACACCTTC. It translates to CASRTLSRDTLNYGYTF.

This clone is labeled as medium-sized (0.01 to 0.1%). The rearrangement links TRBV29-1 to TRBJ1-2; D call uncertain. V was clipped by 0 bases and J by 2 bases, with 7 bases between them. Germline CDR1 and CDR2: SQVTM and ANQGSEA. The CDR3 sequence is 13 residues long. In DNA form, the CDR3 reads TGCAGCGTTGAAGAGGGCAGGAACTATGGCTACACCTTC. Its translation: CSVEEGRNYGYTF.

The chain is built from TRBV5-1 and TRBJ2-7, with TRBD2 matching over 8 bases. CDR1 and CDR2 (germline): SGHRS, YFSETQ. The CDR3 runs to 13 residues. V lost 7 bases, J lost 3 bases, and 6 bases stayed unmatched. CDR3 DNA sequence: TGCGCCAGCGCCTACGGGAGGGACTACGAGCAGTACGTC. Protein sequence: CASAYGRDYEQYV.

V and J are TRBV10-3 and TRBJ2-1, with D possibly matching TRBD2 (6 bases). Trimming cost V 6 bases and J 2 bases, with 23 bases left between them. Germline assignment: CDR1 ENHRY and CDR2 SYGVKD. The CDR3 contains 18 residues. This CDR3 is CAISTNSGTRKAYNEQFF. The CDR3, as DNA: TGTGCCATCAGCACAAATTCCGGGACTCGAAAAGCCTACAATGAGCAGTTCTTC.

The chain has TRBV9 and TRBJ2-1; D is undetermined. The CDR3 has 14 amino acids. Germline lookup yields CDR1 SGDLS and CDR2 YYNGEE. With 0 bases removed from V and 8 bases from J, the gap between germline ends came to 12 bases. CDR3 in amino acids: CASSVGSRADEQFF. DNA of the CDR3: TGTGCCAGCAGCGTAGGGTCACGGGCCGATGAGCAGTTCTTC.

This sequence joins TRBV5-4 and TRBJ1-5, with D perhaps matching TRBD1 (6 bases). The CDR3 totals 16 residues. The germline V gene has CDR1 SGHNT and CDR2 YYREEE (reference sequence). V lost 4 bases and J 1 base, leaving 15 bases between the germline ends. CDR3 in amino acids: CASSPVWGASNQPQHF. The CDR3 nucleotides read TGTGCCAGCAGCCCAGTTTGGGGGGCCAGCAATCAGCCCCAGCATTTT.

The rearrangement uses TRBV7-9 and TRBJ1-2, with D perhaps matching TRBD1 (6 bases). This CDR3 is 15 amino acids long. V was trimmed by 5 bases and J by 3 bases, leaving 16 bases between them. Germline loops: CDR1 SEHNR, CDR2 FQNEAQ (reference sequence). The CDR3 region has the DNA TGTGCCAGCAGCATCCGGGACATGGGGGACTATGGCTACACCTTC. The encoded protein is CASSIRDMGDYGYTF.

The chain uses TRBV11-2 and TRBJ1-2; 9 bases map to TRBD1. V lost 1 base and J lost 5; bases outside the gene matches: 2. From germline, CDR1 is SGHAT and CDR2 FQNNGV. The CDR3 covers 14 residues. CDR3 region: CASSLGDREYGYTF. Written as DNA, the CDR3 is TGTGCCAGCAGCTTAGGGGACAGGGAGTATGGCTACACCTTC.

Written as DNA, the CDR3 is TGTGCCAGCTCACCACCGATCGGAGCTCCCACCTACAATGAGCAGTTCTTC. This gives the protein CASSPPIGAPTYNEQFF. The chain joins TRBV18 to TRBJ2-1, with unresolved D. The CDR3 runs to 17 residues. Germline CDR1 KGHSH, CDR2 LQKENI. V was clipped by 0 bases and J by 2 bases, with 14 bases between them.

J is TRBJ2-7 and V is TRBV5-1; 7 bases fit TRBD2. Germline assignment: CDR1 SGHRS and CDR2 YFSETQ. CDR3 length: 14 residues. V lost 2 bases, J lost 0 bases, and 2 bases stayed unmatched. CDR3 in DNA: TGCGCCAGCAGCTTAGCGGGAAACTCCTACGAGCAGTACTTC. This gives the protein CASSLAGNSYEQYF.

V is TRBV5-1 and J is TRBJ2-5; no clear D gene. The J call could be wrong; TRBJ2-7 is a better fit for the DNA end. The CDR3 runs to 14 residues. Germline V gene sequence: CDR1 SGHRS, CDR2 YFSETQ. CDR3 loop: CASSFSVRTGEQYF. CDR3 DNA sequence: TGCGCCAGCAGCTTCTCGGTACGAACCGGCGAGCAGTACTTC.